This T cell receptor (beta chain) was retrieved from a study of cytomegalovirus exposure and HLA in healthy donors. With respect to this clone: Its antigen is not known.

At collection, donors were nominally healthy, but unrecorded immune exposures were probable. Amplification used 60 Vbeta primers and 13 Jbeta primers. Only in-frame clones appear in the TCRdb table, and some are missing; sequencing was by immunoSEQ multiplex PCR. The data hold roughly 200,000 clones, with roughly 13% observed a single time. This CDR3 is 14 amino acids long. V was trimmed by 6 bases and J by 4 bases, leaving 15 bases between them. Germline CDR1 is MNHNS and CDR2 is SASEGT. Findings and caveats of the study: Fewer N-insertions (relative to the roughly 610-donor mean) were reportedly seen in an Asian-associated ancestry cluster in a later analysis. Later analysis found that TCR beta chains associated with HLA were more clonally expanded than other, equally common chains. Later, TCR association rates were found to vary by HLA locus, highest for DRB1 and lowest for HLA-C.

This chain joins TRBV6-1 and TRBJ1-2; D ambiguous. This sequence was found in a man in his fifties in good health and CMV-seropositive. What was sequenced was PBMCs. CDR3 coding DNA: TGTGCCAGCAGCCTACCGAACCGGTTCTATGGCTACACCTTC. This encodes CASSLPNRFYGYTF.